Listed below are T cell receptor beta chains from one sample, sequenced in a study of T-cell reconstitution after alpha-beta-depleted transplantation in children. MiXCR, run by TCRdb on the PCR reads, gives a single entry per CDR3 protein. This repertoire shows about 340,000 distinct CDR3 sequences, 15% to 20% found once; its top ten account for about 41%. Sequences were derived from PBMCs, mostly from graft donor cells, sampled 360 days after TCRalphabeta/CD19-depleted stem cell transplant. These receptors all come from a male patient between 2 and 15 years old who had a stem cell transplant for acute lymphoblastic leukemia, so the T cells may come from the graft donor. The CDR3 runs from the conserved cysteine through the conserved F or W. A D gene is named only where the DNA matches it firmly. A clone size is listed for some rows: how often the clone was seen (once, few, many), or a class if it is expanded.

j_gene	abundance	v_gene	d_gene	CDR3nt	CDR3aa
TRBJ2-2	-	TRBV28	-	TGTGCCAGCAGGTCGGCATTGAACACCGGGGAGCTGTTTTTT	CASRSALNTGELFF
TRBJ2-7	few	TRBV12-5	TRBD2	TGTGCTAGTGGTTTGGTACTAGCGGCTGCTTATGGCGAGCAGTACTTC	CASGLVLAAAYGEQYF
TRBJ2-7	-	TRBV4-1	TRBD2	TGCGCCAGCAGCCAAGTTCTGCCTAGCGGGGGGGTTGAGCAGTACTTC	CASSQVLPSGGVEQYF
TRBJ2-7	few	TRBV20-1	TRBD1	TGCAGTGCTCGCTCCGGGACAGGGACCTCCTACGAGCAGTACTTC	CSARSGTGTSYEQYF
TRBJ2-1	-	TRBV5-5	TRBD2	TGTGCCAGCAGAACTAATAGCGGGAGTCCCTACAATGAGCAGTTCTTC	CASRTNSGSPYNEQFF
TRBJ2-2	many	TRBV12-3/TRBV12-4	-	TGTGCCAGCAGTTTAGGGGGAATCGGGGAGCTGTTTTTT	CASSLGGIGELFF
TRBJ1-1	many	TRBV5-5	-	TGTGCCAGCACCACCTTGAGGAGGAACACTGAAGCTTTCTTT	CASTTLRRNTEAFF
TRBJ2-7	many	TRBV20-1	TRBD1	TGCAGTGCTAGCCTAGACAGGGGGCTTTACTTC	CSASLDRGLYF
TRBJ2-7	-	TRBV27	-	TGTGCCAGCAGTTTGTTGGGTGGAAGAACATACGAGCAGTACTTC	CASSLLGGRTYEQYF
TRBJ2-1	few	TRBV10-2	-	TGCGCCAGCAACCCCTCGAGGAGGGACTCCTACAATGAGCAGTTCTTC	CASNPSRRDSYNEQFF
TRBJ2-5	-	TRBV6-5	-	TGTGCCAGCAGTTACGGACCGGGAGTAGGTGAGACCCAGTACTTC	CASSYGPGVGETQYF
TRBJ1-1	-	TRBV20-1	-	TGCAGTGCTAGAGATCTAGGGAACACTGAAGCTTTCTTT	CSARDLGNTEAFF
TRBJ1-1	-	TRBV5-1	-	TGCGCCAGCAGCTTACAAGGTGTACAGAACACTGAAGCTTTCTTT	CASSLQGVQNTEAFF
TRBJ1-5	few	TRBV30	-	TGTGCCTGGAGTGTGCAAGCGGGTCAGCCCCAGCATTTT	CAWSVQAGQPQHF
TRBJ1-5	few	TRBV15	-	TGTGCCACCAGCAGAGATCGCAGCAATCAGCCCCAGCATTTT	CATSRDRSNQPQHF
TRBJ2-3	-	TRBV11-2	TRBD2	TGTGCCAGCATCACCGGGACTAGCGGGAGGTTCTCAGATACGCAGTATTTT	CASITGTSGRFSDTQYF
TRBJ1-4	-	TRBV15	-	TGTGCCACCAGCAGAGATCAAGCCCTAGACTATGAAAAACTGTTTTTT	CATSRDQALDYEKLFF
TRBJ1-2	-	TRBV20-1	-	TGCAGTGCTAGAGATGGCAGTAAAGGGGCCTATGGCTACACCTTC	CSARDGSKGAYGYTF
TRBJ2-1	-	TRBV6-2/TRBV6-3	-	TGTGCCAGCAGTTGGCCGGGACGGCTCTCCTACAATGAGCAGTTCTTC	CASSWPGRLSYNEQFF
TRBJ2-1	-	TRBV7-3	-	TGTGCCAGCAGCTTAATGCAAACTAGGGGTGGTGAGCAGTTCTTC	CASSLMQTRGGEQFF
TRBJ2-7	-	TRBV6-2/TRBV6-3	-	TGTGCCAGCGCCTACGTCTCCTACGAGCAGTACTTC	CASAYVSYEQYF
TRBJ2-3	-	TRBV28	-	TGTGCCAGCAATCCCCCGACGGGTACGCAGTATTTT	CASNPPTGTQYF
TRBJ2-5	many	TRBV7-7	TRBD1	TGTGCTAGCAGCTTAGCCGGACAGGGTGGGGAGACCCAGTACTTC	CASSLAGQGGETQYF
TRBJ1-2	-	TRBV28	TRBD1	TGTGCCAGCAGTTTAATCCCCTCCCGGAAGGGGGCGAGCGGCTACACCTTC	CASSLIPSRKGASGYTF
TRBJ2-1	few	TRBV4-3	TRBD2	TGCGCCAGCAGCCAAGCGGCGGGAGGTATAAATGAGCAGTTCTTC	CASSQAAGGINEQFF
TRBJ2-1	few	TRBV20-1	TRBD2	TGCAGTGCTAAGGGACTAGCGGGCTCCTACAATGAGCAGTTCTTC	CSAKGLAGSYNEQFF
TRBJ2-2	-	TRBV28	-	TGTGCCAGCATCTTCGGACCGGGCGGGGAGCTGTTTTTT	CASIFGPGGELFF
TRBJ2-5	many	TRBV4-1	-	TGCGCCAGCAGCCAGGAAATAGCGTTCCAAGAGACCCAGTACTTC	CASSQEIAFQETQYF
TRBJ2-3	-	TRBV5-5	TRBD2	TGTGCCAGCAGTTTGACGGGACTAGCTCTTCCGAATACGCAGTATTTT	CASSLTGLALPNTQYF
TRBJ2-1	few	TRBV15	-	TGTGCCACCAGCAGAGAGCCGGCGGTCTACAATGAGCAGTTCTTC	CATSREPAVYNEQFF
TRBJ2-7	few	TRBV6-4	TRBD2	TGTGCCAGCAGTCCCGGGACTAGCGGGAGGCCGGGTTCCTACGAGCAGTACTTC	CASSPGTSGRPGSYEQYF
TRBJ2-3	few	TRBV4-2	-	TGTGCCAGCAGCCAATTCTCGGATACGCAGTATTTT	CASSQFSDTQYF
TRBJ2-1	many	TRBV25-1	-	TGTGCCAGCAGTGAACATGCCGCTGAGCAGTTCTTC	CASSEHAAEQFF
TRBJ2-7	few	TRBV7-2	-	TGTGCCAGCAGCTTAGTCGGGTCGGGCTACGAGCAGTACTTC	CASSLVGSGYEQYF
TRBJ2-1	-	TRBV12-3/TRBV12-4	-	TGTGCCAGCAGTTTACGATCTAGAAACAATGAGCAGTTCTTC	CASSLRSRNNEQFF
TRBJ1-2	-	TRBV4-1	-	TGCGCCAGCAGCCAAGCGCCCCTAGGGGATGGCTACACCTTC	CASSQAPLGDGYTF
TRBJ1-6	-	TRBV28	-	TGTGCCAGCAGTGTCTGGCGACAGCGGAATTCACCCCTCCACTTT	CASSVWRQRNSPLHF
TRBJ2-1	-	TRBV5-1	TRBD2	TGCGCCAGCAGCTTGGGACTAGCGGGCCTCGGTGAGCAGTTCTTC	CASSLGLAGLGEQFF
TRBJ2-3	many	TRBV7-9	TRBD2	TGTGCCAGCAGCTTAACACTAGCGGGAGCGGCAGATACGCAGTATTTT	CASSLTLAGAADTQYF
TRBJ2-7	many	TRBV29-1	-	TGCAGCGTTGTGTCTACCAAGGCTGGATACGAGCAGTACTTC	CSVVSTKAGYEQYF
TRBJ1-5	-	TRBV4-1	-	TGCGCCAGCAGCCAAGGGAGAGGAGGTTGGAGCAATCAGCCCCAGCATTTT	CASSQGRGGWSNQPQHF
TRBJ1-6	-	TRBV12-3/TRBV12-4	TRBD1	TGTGCCAGCAGAGGACAGGGACTGATTAATTCACCCCTCCACTTT	CASRGQGLINSPLHF
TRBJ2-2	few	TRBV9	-	TGTGCCAGCAGCGTAGTTGGCGGGGAGCTGTTTTTT	CASSVVGGELFF
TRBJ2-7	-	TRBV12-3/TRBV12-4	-	TGTGCCAGCAGTCCCTTTAAGGGGGGGCGCGAGCAGTACTTC	CASSPFKGGREQYF
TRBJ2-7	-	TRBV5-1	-	TGCGCCAGCGCAGACAGTGTTTCCTACGAGCAGTACTTC	CASADSVSYEQYF
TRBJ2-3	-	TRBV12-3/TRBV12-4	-	TGTGCCAGCACGGCATGGGGGGGGCTGCGCACAGATACGCAGTATTTT	CASTAWGGLRTDTQYF
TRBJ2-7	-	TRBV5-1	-	TGCGCCAGCAGCTTGGCCGAGACGGAGCAGTACTTC	CASSLAETEQYF
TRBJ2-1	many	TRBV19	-	TGTGCCAGTAGCTCCCAGGTTGTTGCCTACAATGAGCAGTTCTTC	CASSSQVVAYNEQFF
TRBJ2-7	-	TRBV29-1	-	TGCAGCGTTGGAGAAGGAATTGCCACCTACGAGCAGTACTTC	CSVGEGIATYEQYF
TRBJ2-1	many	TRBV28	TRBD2	TGTGCCAGCAGTCGTAGATTAGCGGGGGCTCCCTACAATGAGCAGTTCTTC	CASSRRLAGAPYNEQFF
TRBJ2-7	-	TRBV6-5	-	TGTGCCAGCAGTTACTTAAGACCGCAGTCTGGCGAGCAGTACTTC	CASSYLRPQSGEQYF
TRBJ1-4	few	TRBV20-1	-	TGCAGTGCTGCACTGCGACAGCCAGCTAATGAAAAACTGTTTTTT	CSAALRQPANEKLFF
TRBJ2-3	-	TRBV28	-	TGTGCCAGCAGTTTCGATGGTACTTTGGGTAGCACAGATACGCAGTATTTT	CASSFDGTLGSTDTQYF
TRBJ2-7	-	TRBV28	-	TGTGCCAGCAGTTTTCTTACCGGAACCTCCTACGAGCAGTACTTC	CASSFLTGTSYEQYF
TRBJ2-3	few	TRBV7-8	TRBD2	TGTGCCAGCAGCTTATCGGGGACTAGCCACACAGATACGCAGTATTTT	CASSLSGTSHTDTQYF